This T cell receptor beta chain stems from a study of blood T cell repertoires in COVID-19 (dated by TCRdb to about 2020). Study-wide context: Collaborator samples came from the United States, Italy and Spain and covered acute and convalescent phases of COVID-19. Deeply sampled blood TCRbeta repertoires from subjects exposed to, actively infected with, or recovered from COVID-19 were included in the dataset. Samples were obtained from the ongoing ImmuneRACE study (first 160 participants) and from 1,200 or so subjects provided by 6 global collaborators. The repertoires were released in a freely available public database meant as a resource for research on the immune response to SARS-CoV-2. Sample metadata almost always included a de-identified subject ID, COVID-19 status, age in years and sex. Where available, HLA class I and class II types were taken from metadata supplied by the sample provider and were not determined by assay-based typing. The prospective study material was composed of cDNA or gDNA derived from T cells, B-cell-depleted T cells, or PBMCs. General conclusions and limits of the study: The amount of clinical and demographic metadata varied by source and participant and was provided uncurated.

V is pruned by 4 bases and J by 7 bases, leaving 3 bases of the junction without a gene match. CDR1 and CDR2, per the germline V gene, are MNHEY and SVGEGT. The CDR3 sequence holds 13 residues, the cysteine and phenylalanine included. Only the CDR3 DNA stays, 39 bases, in frame from base 1. TCRbeta CDR3 regions were amplified from genomic DNA by means of the immunoSEQ Assay, a bias-controlled multiplex PCR. The paper's processing steps were these. Nucleated cell counts per sample were estimated from amplification of reference gene primers within the assay. To quantify the absolute abundance of each unique TCRbeta CDR3 rearrangement, sequence reads were collapsed and filtered. For each sample, productive Simpson clonality was calculated as the square root of Simpson's diversity index over productive rearrangements. Entries here come from immuneACCESS through TCRdb and include only in-frame sequences with V and J called. Some clones fail to appear in such tables; in the studies checked, an unresolved V gene covers under half of the shortfall, and the cause of the remainder is unknown. Clonal size and the V and J genes are those of that table, whereas D and trimming came from the DNA. The sample table shows over 250,000 clones, and about 88% are seen once. The ten top clones hold under 4.5% of the sample.

Samples from volunteer blood donors who had recovered from COVID-19 were contributed by a second Seattle source. Collaborating institutions collected whole blood in K2EDTA tubes following their own protocols. Collaborator samples were shipped for TCRbeta analysis as frozen whole blood, isolated PBMCs, or DNA extracted from either sample type. As for this clone: The target of this receptor is not known. No much larger clone is present one base from it, and per-base qualities are unavailable.

The sample consisted of peripheral blood. The chain couples TRBV6-2 or TRBV6-3 to TRBJ1-3, and TRBD1 matches 8 of the central bases. The sequence derives from a man aged 55 to 69 who had recovered from COVID-19. The CDR3: CASSLTGVNTIYF. The bases read TGTGCCAGCAGTTTGACAGGGGTGAACACCATATATTTT.